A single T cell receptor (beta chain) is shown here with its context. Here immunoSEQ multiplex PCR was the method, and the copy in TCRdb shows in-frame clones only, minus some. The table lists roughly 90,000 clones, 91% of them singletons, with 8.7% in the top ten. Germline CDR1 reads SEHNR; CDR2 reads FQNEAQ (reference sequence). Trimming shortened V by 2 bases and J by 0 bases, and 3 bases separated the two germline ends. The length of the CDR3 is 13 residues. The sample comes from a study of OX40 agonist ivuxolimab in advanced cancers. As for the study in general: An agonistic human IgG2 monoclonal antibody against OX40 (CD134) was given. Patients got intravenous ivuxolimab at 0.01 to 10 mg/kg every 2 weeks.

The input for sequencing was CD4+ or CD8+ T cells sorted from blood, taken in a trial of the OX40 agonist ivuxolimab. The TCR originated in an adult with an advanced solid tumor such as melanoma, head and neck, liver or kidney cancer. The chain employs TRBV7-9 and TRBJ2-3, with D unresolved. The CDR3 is CASSLSSTDTQYF. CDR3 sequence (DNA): TGTGCCAGCAGCTTATCTAGCACAGATACGCAGTATTTT. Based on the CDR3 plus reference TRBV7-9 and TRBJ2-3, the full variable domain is DTGVSQNPRHKITKRGQNVTFRCDPISEHNRLYWYRQTLGQGPEFLTYFQNEAQLEKSRLLSDRFSAERPKGSFSTLEIQRTEQGDSAMYLCASSLSSTDTQYFGPGTRLTVL.